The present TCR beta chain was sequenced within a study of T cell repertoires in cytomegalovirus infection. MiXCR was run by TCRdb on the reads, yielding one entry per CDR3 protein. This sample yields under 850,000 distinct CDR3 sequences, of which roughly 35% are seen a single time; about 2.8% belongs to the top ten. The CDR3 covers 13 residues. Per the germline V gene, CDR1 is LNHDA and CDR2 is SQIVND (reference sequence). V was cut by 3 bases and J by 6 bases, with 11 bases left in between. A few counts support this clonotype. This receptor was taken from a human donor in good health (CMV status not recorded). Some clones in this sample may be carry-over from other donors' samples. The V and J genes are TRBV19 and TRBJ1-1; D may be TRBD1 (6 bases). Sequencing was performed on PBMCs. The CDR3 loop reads CASSMGGNAEAFF. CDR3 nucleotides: TGTGCCAGTAGTATGGGGGGCAACGCTGAAGCTTTCTTT.